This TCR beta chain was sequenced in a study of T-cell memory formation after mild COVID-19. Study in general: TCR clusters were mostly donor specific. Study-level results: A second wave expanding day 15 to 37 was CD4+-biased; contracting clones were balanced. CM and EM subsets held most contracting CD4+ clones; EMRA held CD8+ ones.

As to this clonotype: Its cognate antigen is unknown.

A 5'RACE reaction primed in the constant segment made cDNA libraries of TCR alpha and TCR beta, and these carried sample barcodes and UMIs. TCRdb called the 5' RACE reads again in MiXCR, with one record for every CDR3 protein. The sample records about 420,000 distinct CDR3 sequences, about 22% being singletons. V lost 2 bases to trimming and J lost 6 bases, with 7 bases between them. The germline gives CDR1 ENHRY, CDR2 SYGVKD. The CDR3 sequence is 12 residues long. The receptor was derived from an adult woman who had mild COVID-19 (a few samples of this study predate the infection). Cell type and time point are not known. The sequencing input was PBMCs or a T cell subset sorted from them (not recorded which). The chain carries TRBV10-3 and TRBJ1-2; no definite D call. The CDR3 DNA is TGTGCCATCAGTGAGCGGCAGGATGGCTACACCTTC. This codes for CAISERQDGYTF.